Following are 2 T cell receptor beta chains from one sample sequenced in a study of cytomegalovirus exposure and HLA in healthy donors. The PCR contained 60 Vbeta and 13 Jbeta primers. Assay: immunoSEQ multiplex PCR; the TCRdb copy retains only in-frame clones and omits some. Among approximately 150,000 clones listed, roughly two thirds were seen once. Material for sequencing was PBMCs. The receptors come from a middle-aged woman in good health and CMV-seropositive.

About this clone itself: The junction shows a germline mismatch at one end, possibly a read error. The CDR3 is CASSMTGANYGYPF. In DNA form, the CDR3 reads TGTGCCAGCAGTATGACAGGGGCTAACTATGGCTACCCCTTC. The chain combines TRBV28 with TRBJ1-2; 8 nucleotides align to TRBD1. The CDR3 sequence is 14 residues long. Germline V CDR1 and CDR2: MDHEN, SYDVKM.

This clone was counted only a few times. The rearrangement links TRBV18 to TRBJ1-1; 7 nucleotides line up with TRBD1. The CDR3 spans 15 residues. The germline CDR1 and CDR2 sequences are KGHSH and LQKENI. Unmatched junction bases numbered 8, after V lost 5 bases and J lost 2 bases. CDR3 DNA: TGTGCCAGCTCAAGATACAGGGGAGGTAACACTGAAGCTTTCTTT. Translating gives CASSRYRGGNTEAFF.